The source of this T cell receptor beta chain is a study of identical twins. Findings and caveats of the study: The presence of invariant MAIT and iNKT cells could partly confound analyses of zero-insertion sequences. Twin pairs had excess sharing that was weaker in beta out-of-frame sequences. While abundant cord blood beta clonotypes carried fewer insertions, memory repertoires showed no such pattern.

This clonotype was counted many times. Its antigen remains unknown. This CDR3 is built from 16 residues. Germline V gives CDR1 SGHRS, CDR2 YFSETQ. Trimming cost V 4 bases and J 0 bases; bases outside gene matches: 5. A universal primer site was incorporated via template switching, and the cDNA contained unique molecular identifiers. TCRdb reprocessed the 5' RACE reads with MiXCR, giving one entry per CDR3 protein. Altogether about 160,000 distinct CDR3 sequences are present, under 4.5% being singletons, with the ten largest covering roughly 8%. What was sequenced was memory T cells sorted from blood. This clonotype was sampled from a man younger than 35 in good health. The rearrangement uses TRBV5-1 and TRBJ2-3; 10 nucleotides match TRBD2. CDR3 sequence (DNA): TGCGCCAGCAGCATAAGCGGGAGGGGCAGCACAGATACGCAGTATTTT. Its protein product is CASSISGRGSTDTQYF.